The clone carrying this TCR beta chain was counted a few times. Its antigen is as yet unknown. The V and J ends lost 5 bases and 5 bases respectively, with 6 bases between them. Germline-derived CDR1 and CDR2 are MNHEY and SMNVEV (reference sequence). The CDR3 runs to 12 residues. Drawn at first hyperthyroidism diagnosis, the blood sample preceded any ophthalmopathy symptoms. The data derive from a study of T cells in Graves' hyperthyroidism and ophthalmopathy. Findings and limits, study-wide: In blood, most of the thyroid clonotypes expanded above 0.001 were also present.

Using RNA transcripts as the source, TCR beta CDR3 regions were amplified. Carried out on the TCR CDR3, a first-round RT-PCR used the HTBI primer set. TCRdb fed the multiplex PCR reads into MiXCR, producing one record per CDR3 protein. Of a few hundred thousand distinct CDR3 sequences in the sample, more than 11% were seen once. This receptor was identified in a woman under 40 with Graves' hyperthyroidism that later progressed to Graves' ophthalmopathy. The rearrangement links TRBV27 to TRBJ1-4; D ambiguous. The sample consisted of blood. CDR3 bases: TGTGCCAGCAGTGCAAGGAATGAAAAACTGTTTTTT. Residues: CASSARNEKLFF.